Presented here are 2 T cell receptor beta chains from one specimen sequenced in a study of CD8+ T cells in alopecia areata. The sequencing template was cDNA reverse transcribed from extracted RNA. Produced via immunoSEQ multiplex PCR; TCRdb's table is partial and in-frame only. Of 150,000 to 200,000 clones listed, 55% were seen once; the top ten hold around 4.8%. Sequenced sample: CD4+ T cells sorted from blood. The receptors derive from a human donor in good health.

The rearrangement uses TRBV5-1 and TRBJ2-5; possible D gene TRBD2, 6 bases. Between the trimmed V and J ends, which lost 4 bases and 4 bases, there was a span of 14 bases. Germline V gene sequence: CDR1 SGHRS, CDR2 YFSETQ. CDR3 length equals 14 residues. Written as DNA, the CDR3 is TGCGCCAGCAGCGGGGACTCGCTGCCAGAGACCCAGTACTTC. This translates into CASSGDSLPETQYF. Full variable domain (missing parts from reference TRBV5-1 and TRBJ2-5): KAGVTQTPRYLIKTRGQQVTLSCSPISGHRSVSWYQQTPGQGLQFLFEYFSETQRNKGNFPGRFSGRQFSNSRSEMNVSTLELGDSALYLCASSGDSLPETQYFGPGTRLLVL.

V and J are TRBV5-1 and TRBJ2-7; D is ambiguous. This CDR3 has 12 residues. V lost 4 bases to trimming and J lost 6 bases, with 11 bases between them. CDR1 is SGHRS, CDR2 YFSETQ, per germline. CDR3 protein: CASSGGRPEQYF. The CDR3 coding sequence is TGCGCCAGCAGCGGTGGACGGCCCGAGCAGTACTTC.